A selection of T cell receptor beta chains follows, all from one sample in a study of early T cells in non-severe SARS-CoV-2 infection. TCRdb re-derived calls from the 5' RACE reads in MiXCR, one entry per CDR3 protein. In the table there are 60,000 to 75,000 distinct CDR3 sequences, over 9.5% of which are singletons. This material consisted of whole blood, taken at baseline. Every receptor here comes from an adult who was a healthcare worker with PCR-confirmed SARS-CoV-2 infection or an uninfected control (not recorded which). CDR3s include the opening cysteine and the closing phenylalanine or tryptophan. Each record gives: D gene, V gene, J gene, clone size, CDR3 protein, CDR3 DNA. D genes are given only for firm matches. Expanded clones get a size class; other rows say once, few or many, or leave the size out.

>.|TRBV3-1|TRBJ2-6|few
CASSQMGAGANVLTF
TGTGCCAGCAGCCAAATGGGGGCTGGGGCCAACGTCCTGACTTTC
>.|TRBV6-5|TRBJ1-1|few
CASSRGRMNTEAFF
TGTGCCAGCAGCCGCGGACGGATGAACACTGAAGCTTTCTTT
>TRBD1|TRBV29-1|TRBJ2-7|many
CSVPGTATYEQYF
TGCAGCGTTCCGGGGACAGCCACCTACGAGCAGTACTTC
>.|TRBV7-9|TRBJ1-2|many
CASSYGPGKYGYTF
TGTGCCAGCAGTTACGGCCCAGGGAAGTATGGCTACACCTTC
>.|TRBV6-2/TRBV6-3|TRBJ2-1|.
CASSSRLVHEQFF
TGTGCCAGCAGTTCCCGACTAGTGCATGAGCAGTTCTTC
>TRBD1|TRBV7-2|TRBJ1-4|.
CASSGYTGDEKLFF
TGTGCCAGCAGCGGCTACACAGGGGATGAAAAACTGTTTTTT
>TRBD1|TRBV7-8|TRBJ1-5|many
CASSSMDRGNQPQHF
TGTGCCAGCAGCTCTATGGACAGGGGTAATCAGCCCCAGCATTTT
>.|TRBV28|TRBJ1-1|few
CASSLVGGLWTEAFF
TGTGCCAGCAGTTTAGTCGGGGGGCTCTGGACTGAAGCTTTCTTT
>TRBD1|TRBV6-5|TRBJ1-1|.
CASSFQGQGATEAFF
TGTGCCAGCAGTTTCCAGGGACAGGGGGCGACTGAAGCTTTCTTT
>.|TRBV19|TRBJ2-7|.
CASSNRISYEQYF
TGTGCCAGTAGCAACAGGATCTCCTACGAGCAGTACTTC
>.|TRBV7-2|TRBJ1-1|many
CASSPPGGTEAFF
TGTGCCAGCAGCCCTCCGGGGGGCACTGAAGCTTTCTTT
>.|TRBV28|TRBJ2-7|.
CASSPPGQGWSYEQYF
TGTGCCAGCAGTCCCCCGGGCCAGGGATGGTCCTACGAGCAGTACTTC
>.|TRBV7-8|TRBJ2-3|.
CASSSRGRSMGIDTQYF
TGTGCCAGCAGCTCCCGGGGTAGATCTATGGGTATCGATACGCAGTATTTT
>TRBD2|TRBV7-9|TRBJ2-1|.
CASSPRLAGESEQFF
TGTGCCAGCAGCCCCAGACTAGCGGGAGAGAGTGAGCAGTTCTTC
>.|TRBV21-1|TRBJ2-3|.
CASSKAQRRGRWSTDTQYF
TGTGCCAGCAGCAAAGCGCAGAGAAGGGGGCGGTGGAGCACAGATACGCAGTATTTT
>TRBD1|TRBV7-9|TRBJ2-7|.
CASSSPHLGQGNEQYF
TGTGCCAGCAGCTCTCCCCACTTGGGACAGGGGAACGAGCAGTACTTC
>TRBD2|TRBV5-1|TRBJ2-3|.
CASSWTGLAVTDTQYF
TGCGCCAGCAGCTGGACCGGACTAGCGGTCACAGATACGCAGTATTTT
>.|TRBV6-4|TRBJ2-1|.
CASSDYPSPHNEQFF
TGTGCCAGCAGTGACTACCCTAGCCCTCACAATGAGCAGTTCTTC
>TRBD2|TRBV7-8|TRBJ2-7|.
CTSSSLLAGLSYEQYF
TGTACCAGCAGCTCCTTACTAGCGGGGCTTTCCTACGAGCAGTACTTC
>TRBD1|TRBV4-3|TRBJ2-7|few
CASSQADRVGEQYF
TGCGCCAGCAGCCAAGCGGACAGGGTAGGCGAGCAGTACTTC